This TCR beta chain was recovered during a study of shared T cell receptors in the human thymus. This clone showed up just once. Profiled with immunoSEQ multiplex PCR; TCRdb holds only in-frame clones, not every one. In the table there are about 660,000 clones, about 90% of which are singletons. V gave up 3 bases and J gave up 5 bases; unmatched junction bases: 4. Germline CDR1 reads SNHLY; CDR2 reads FYNNEI. This CDR3 has 14 amino acids. The sample was also reused in another study, on human thymus T cells. This second study notes: Donors were healthy Finnish infants having corrective surgery for congenital heart defects. The source of the thymus tissue was resections taken during corrective heart surgery.

The receptor comes from a boy in the first two years of life with a congenital heart defect. The chain is built from TRBV2 and TRBJ2-3, with TRBD2 matching 8 bases. The sequencing input was thymocytes. The DNA for the CDR3 is TGTGCCAGCAGTGATGGGCTAGCGGGAGATACGCAGTATTTT. This encodes CASSDGLAGDTQYF.